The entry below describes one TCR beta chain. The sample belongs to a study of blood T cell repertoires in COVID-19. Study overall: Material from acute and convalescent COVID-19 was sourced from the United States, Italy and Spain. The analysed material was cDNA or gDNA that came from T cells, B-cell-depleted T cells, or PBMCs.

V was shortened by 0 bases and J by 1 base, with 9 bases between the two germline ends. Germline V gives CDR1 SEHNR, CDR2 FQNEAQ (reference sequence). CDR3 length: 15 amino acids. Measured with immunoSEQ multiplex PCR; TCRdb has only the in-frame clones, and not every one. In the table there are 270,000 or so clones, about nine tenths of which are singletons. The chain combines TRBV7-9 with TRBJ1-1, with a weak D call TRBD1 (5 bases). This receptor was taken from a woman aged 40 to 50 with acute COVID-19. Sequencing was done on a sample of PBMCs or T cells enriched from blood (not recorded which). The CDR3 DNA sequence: TGTGCCAGCAGCTTAGCCCCGGGGGGGAACACTGAAGCTTTCTTT. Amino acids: CASSLAPGGNTEAFF. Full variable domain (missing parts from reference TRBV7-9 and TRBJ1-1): DTGVSQNPRHKITKRGQNVTFRCDPISEHNRLYWYRQTLGQGPEFLTYFQNEAQLEKSRLLSDRFSAERPKGSFSTLEIQRTEQGDSAMYLCASSLAPGGNTEAFFGQGTRLTVV.